This T cell receptor (beta chain) appears in the sequencing data of a study of OX40 agonist ivuxolimab in advanced cancers. At the level of the study: At 0.01 to 10 mg/kg, ivuxolimab was administered intravenously to patients every 2 weeks. The study's findings and limits: Patients who responded partially at 0.1-3.0 mg/kg showed clonal expansion ranking among the lowest. Mean expanded clone counts were higher in CD8+ than CD4+ T cells. Among some nonresponders, normalized T-cell clonal expansion was also low.

Profiled with immunoSEQ multiplex PCR; TCRdb holds only in-frame clones, not every one. Found here are around 7,000 clones, over 60% of them singletons; the top ten hold just under 25%. About this clone itself: Its antigen is currently unknown.

The CDR3 has 17 residues. V lost 3 bases and J lost 4; bases outside the gene matches: 4. CDR1 is SNHLY, CDR2 FYNNEI, per germline. The sequencing used CD4+ or CD8+ T cells sorted from blood, collected in a trial of the OX40 agonist ivuxolimab. The chain uses TRBV2 and TRBJ2-1, with 15 bases fitting TRBD2. This TCR was sampled from an adult with an advanced solid tumor such as melanoma, head and neck, liver or kidney cancer. In nucleotides, the CDR3 is TGTGCCAGCAGTGATGGACTAGCGGGAGGGATATACAATGAGCAGTTCTTC. The encoded protein is CASSDGLAGGIYNEQFF.